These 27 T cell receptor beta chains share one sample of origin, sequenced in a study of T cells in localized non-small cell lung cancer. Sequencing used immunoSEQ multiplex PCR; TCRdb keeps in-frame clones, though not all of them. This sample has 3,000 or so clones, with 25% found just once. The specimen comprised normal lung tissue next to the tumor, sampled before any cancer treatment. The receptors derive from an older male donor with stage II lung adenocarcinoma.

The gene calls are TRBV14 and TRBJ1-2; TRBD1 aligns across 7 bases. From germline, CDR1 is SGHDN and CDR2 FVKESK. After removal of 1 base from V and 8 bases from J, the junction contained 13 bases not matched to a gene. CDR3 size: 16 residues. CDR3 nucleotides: TGTGCCAGCAGCCAAGTGGGCTCCGACAGGGTAGGCGGCTACACCTTC. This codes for CASSQVGSDRVGGYTF.

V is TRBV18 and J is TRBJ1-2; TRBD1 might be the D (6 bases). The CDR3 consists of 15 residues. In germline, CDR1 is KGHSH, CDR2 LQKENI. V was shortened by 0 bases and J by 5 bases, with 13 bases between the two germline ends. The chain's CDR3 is CASSPPGQNAYGYTF. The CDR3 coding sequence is TGTGCCAGCTCACCACCAGGACAGAACGCTTATGGCTACACCTTC.

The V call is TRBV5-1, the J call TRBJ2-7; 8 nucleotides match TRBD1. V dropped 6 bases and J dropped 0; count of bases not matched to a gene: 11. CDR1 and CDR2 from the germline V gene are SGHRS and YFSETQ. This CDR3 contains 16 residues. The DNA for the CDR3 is TGCGCCAGCACTCTCCAGTCCGGGACAGGCTCCTACGAGCAGTACTTC. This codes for CASTLQSGTGSYEQYF. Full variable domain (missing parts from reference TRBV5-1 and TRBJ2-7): KAGVTQTPRYLIKTRGQQVTLSCSPISGHRSVSWYQQTPGQGLQFLFEYFSETQRNKGNFPGRFSGRQFSNSRSEMNVSTLELGDSALYLCASTLQSGTGSYEQYFGPGTRLTVT.

CDR3 protein: CASSLDPRAGANVLTF. The CDR3 nucleotides are TGCGCCAGCAGCTTGGATCCCAGGGCTGGGGCCAACGTCCTGACTTTC. The rearrangement joins TRBV5-1 to TRBJ2-6; the D gene is possibly TRBD1 (5 bases). The CDR3 length is 16 residues. Germline assignment: CDR1 SGHRS and CDR2 YFSETQ. V lost 0 bases and J 2 bases, leaving 9 bases between the germline ends.

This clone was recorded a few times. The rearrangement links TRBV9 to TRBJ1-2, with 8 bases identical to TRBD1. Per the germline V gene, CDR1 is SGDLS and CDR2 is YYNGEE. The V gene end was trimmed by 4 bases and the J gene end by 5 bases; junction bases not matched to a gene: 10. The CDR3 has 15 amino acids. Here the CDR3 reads CASSPGGRDRYGYTF. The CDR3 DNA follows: TGTGCCAGCAGCCCCGGAGGTCGGGACAGGTATGGCTACACCTTC.

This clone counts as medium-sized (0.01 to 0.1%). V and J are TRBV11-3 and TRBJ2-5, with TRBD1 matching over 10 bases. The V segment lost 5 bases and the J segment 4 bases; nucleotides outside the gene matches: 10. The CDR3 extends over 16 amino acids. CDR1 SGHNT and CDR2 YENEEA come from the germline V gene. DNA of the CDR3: TGTGCCAGCAGCCCCCCGGGACAGGGGTTTGGAGAGACCCAGTACTTC. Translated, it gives CASSPPGQGFGETQYF.

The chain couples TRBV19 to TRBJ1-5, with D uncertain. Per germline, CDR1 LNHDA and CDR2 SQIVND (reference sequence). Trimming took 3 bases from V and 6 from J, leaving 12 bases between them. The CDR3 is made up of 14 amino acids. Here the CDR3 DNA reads TGTGCCAGTAGTATTGACCAGACGGGTCAGCCCCAGCATTTT. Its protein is CASSIDQTGQPQHF.

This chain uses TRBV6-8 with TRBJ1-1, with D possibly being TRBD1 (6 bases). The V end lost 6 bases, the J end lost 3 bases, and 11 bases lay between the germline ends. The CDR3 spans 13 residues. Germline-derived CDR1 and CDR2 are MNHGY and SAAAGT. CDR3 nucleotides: TGTGCCAGCAGCTACAGGGTTTACACTGAAGCTTTCTTT. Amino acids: CASSYRVYTEAFF.

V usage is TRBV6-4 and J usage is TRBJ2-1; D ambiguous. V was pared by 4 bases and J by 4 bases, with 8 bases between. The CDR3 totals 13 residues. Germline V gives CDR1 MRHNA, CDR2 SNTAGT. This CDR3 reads CASSVSGYNEQFF. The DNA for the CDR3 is TGTGCCAGCAGTGTATCGGGTTACAATGAGCAGTTCTTC.

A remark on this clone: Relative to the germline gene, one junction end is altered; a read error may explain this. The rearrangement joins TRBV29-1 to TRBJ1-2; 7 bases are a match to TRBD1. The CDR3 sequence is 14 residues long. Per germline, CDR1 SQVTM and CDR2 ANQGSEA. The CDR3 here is CSAETGTVGYGYTF. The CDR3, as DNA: TGCAGCGCTGAAACCGGGACAGTGGGCTATGGCTACACCTTC.

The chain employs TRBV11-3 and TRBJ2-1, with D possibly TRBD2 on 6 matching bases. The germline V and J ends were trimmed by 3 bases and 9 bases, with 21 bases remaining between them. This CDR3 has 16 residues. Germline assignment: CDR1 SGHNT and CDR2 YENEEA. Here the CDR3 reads CASSLSGVVGSGEQFF. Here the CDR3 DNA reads TGTGCCAGCAGCTTGTCGGGGGTGGTGGGATCGGGTGAGCAGTTCTTC. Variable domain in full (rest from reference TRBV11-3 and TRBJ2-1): EAGVVQSPRYKIIEKKQPVAFWCNPISGHNTLYWYLQNLGQGPELLIRYENEEAVDDSQLPKDRFSAERLKGVDSTLKIQPAELGDSAVYLCASSLSGVVGSGEQFFGPGTRLTVL.

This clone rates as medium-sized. The CDR3 protein is CASSFTGPNEKLFF. CDR3 nucleotide sequence: TGTGCCAGCAGCTTTACGGGACCTAATGAAAAACTGTTTTTT. This rearrangement joins TRBV11-3 to TRBJ1-4, with D maybe TRBD1 (5 bases). Germline-derived CDR1 and CDR2 are SGHNT and YENEEA. CDR3 length equals 14 residues. V was cut by 3 bases and J by 3 bases, with 8 bases left in between.

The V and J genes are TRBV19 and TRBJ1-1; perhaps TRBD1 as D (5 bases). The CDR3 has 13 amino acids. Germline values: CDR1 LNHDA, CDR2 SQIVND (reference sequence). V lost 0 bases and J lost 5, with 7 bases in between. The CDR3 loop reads CASSIDYRTEAFF. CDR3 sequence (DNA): TGTGCCAGTAGTATAGATTACAGGACTGAAGCTTTCTTT.

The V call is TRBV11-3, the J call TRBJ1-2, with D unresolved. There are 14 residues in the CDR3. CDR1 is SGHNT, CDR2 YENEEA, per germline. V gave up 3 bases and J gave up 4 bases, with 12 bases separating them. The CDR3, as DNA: TGTGCCAGCAGCTTGGGTTCAGAGCTCTATGGCTACACCTTC. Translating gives CASSLGSELYGYTF. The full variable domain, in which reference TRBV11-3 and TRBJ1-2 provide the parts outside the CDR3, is EAGVVQSPRYKIIEKKQPVAFWCNPISGHNTLYWYLQNLGQGPELLIRYENEEAVDDSQLPKDRFSAERLKGVDSTLKIQPAELGDSAVYLCASSLGSELYGYTFGSGTRLTVV.

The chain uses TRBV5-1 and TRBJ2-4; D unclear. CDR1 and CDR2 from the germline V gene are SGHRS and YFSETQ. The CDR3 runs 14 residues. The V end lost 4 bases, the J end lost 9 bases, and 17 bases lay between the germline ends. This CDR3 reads CASSPDFPESIQYF. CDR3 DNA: TGCGCCAGCAGCCCCGACTTCCCGGAAAGCATTCAGTACTTC.

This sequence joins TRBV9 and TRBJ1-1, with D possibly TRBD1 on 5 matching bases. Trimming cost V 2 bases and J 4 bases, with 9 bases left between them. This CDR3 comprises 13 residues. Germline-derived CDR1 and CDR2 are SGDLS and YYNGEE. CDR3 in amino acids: CASSVKGVTEAFF. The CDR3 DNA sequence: TGTGCCAGCAGCGTGAAAGGGGTCACTGAAGCTTTCTTT.

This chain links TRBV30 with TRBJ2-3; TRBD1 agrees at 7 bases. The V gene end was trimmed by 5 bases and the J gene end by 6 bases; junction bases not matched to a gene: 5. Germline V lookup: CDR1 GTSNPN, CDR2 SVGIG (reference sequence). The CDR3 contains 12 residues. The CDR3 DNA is TGTGCCTGGGGTAAGGGGGCGGATACGCAGTATTTT. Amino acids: CAWGKGADTQYF. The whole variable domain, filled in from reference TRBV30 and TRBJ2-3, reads SQTIHQWPATLVQPVGSPLSLECTVEGTSNPNLYWYRQAAGRGLQLLFYSVGIGQISSEVPQNLSASRPQDRQFILSSKKLLLSDSGFYLCAWGKGADTQYFGPGTRLTVL.

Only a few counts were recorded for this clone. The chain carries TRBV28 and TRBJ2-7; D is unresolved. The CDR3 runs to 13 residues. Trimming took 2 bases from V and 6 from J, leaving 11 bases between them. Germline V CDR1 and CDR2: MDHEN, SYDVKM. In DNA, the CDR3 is TGTGCCAGCAGTTTACCCCTAGTAACCGAGCAGTACTTC. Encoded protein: CASSLPLVTEQYF.

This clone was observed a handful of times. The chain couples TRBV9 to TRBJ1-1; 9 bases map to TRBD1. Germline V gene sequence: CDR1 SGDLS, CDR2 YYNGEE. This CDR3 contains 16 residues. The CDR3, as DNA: TGTGCTGCCAGGCCGGGACAGGGAAGGGTGAACACTGAAGCTTTCTTT. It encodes CAARPGQGRVNTEAFF. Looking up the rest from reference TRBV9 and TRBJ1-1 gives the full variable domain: DSGVTQTPKHLITATGQRVTLRCSPRSGDLSVYWYQQSLDQGLQFLIQYYNGEERAKGNILERFSAQQFPDLHSELNLSSLELGDSALYFCAARPGQGRVNTEAFFGQGTRLTVV.

The CDR3 coding sequence is TGCGCCAGCAGTCAGACCTGTTCGGGGAGCAATCAGCCCCAGCATTTT. It yields the protein CASSQTCSGSNQPQHF. The chain combines TRBV23-1 with TRBJ1-5; no reliable D call. TRBV23-1 is an open reading frame whose function is uncertain. The CDR3 covers 16 residues. Trimming cost V 3 bases and J 1 base, with 13 bases left between them.

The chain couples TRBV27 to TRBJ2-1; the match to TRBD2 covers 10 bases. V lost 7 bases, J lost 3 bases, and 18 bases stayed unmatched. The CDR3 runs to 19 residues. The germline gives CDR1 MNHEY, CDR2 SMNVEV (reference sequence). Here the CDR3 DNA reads TGTGCCAGCAAGATTACTAGCGGGAATATAGGTGATGTCTACAATGAGCAGTTCTTC. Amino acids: CASKITSGNIGDVYNEQFF.

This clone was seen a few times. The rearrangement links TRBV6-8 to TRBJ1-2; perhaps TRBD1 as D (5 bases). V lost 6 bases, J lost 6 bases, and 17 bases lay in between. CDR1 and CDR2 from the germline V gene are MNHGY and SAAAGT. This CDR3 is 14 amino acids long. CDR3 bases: TGTGCCAGCAGACCCCGGGGGAGGGGAAATGGCTACACCTTC. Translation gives CASRPRGRGNGYTF.

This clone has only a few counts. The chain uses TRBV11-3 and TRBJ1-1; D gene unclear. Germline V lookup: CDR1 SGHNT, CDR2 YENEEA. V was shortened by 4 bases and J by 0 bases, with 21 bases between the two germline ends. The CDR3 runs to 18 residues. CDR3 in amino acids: CASSSHGWAQTMNTEAFF. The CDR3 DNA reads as TGTGCCAGCAGCTCGCACGGTTGGGCGCAGACCATGAACACTGAAGCTTTCTTT.

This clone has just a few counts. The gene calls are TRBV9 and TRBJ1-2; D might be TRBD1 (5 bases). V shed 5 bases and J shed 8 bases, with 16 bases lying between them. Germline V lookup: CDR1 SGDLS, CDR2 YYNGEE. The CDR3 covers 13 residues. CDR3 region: CASSLGVQRGYTF. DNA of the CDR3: TGTGCCAGCAGTTTAGGGGTACAGCGAGGCTACACCTTC. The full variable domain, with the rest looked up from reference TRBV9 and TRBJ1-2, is DSGVTQTPKHLITATGQRVTLRCSPRSGDLSVYWYQQSLDQGLQFLIQYYNGEERAKGNILERFSAQQFPDLHSELNLSSLELGDSALYFCASSLGVQRGYTFGSGTRLTVV.

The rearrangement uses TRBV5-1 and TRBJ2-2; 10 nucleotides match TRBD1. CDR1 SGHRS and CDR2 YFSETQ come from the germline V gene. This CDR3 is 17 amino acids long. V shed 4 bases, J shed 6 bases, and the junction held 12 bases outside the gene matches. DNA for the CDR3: TGCGCCAGCAGCCTTACTGGACAGGGGGATAACGCCGGGGAGCTGTTTTTT. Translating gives CASSLTGQGDNAGELFF. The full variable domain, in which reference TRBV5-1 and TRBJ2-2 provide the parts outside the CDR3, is KAGVTQTPRYLIKTRGQQVTLSCSPISGHRSVSWYQQTPGQGLQFLFEYFSETQRNKGNFPGRFSGRQFSNSRSEMNVSTLELGDSALYLCASSLTGQGDNAGELFFGEGSRLTVL.

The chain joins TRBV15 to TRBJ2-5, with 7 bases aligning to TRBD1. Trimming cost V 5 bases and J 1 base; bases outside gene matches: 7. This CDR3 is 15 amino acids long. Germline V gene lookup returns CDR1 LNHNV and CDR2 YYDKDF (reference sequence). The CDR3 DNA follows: TGTGCCACCAGCGGATTAGGGGGCCTCCAAGAGACCCAGTACTTC. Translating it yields CATSGLGGLQETQYF. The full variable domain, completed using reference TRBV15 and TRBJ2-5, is DAMVIQNPRYQVTQFGKPVTLSCSQTLNHNVMYWYQQKSSQAPKLLFHYYDKDFNNEADTPDNFQSRRPNTSFCFLDIRSPGLGDTAMYLCATSGLGGLQETQYFGPGTRLLVL.

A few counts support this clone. In nucleotides, the CDR3 is TGCGCCAGCAGCGATGGGGGCAGGTGGAGTGATGAAAAACTGTTTTTT. This gives the protein CASSDGGRWSDEKLFF. The chain recombines TRBV5-1 with TRBJ1-4; perhaps TRBD1 as D (6 bases). The V end was cut by 4 bases, the J end by 6 bases, with 19 bases between. The CDR3 consists of 16 residues. Germline V gives CDR1 SGHRS, CDR2 YFSETQ. The whole variable domain, remainder taken from reference TRBV5-1 and TRBJ1-4, is KAGVTQTPRYLIKTRGQQVTLSCSPISGHRSVSWYQQTPGQGLQFLFEYFSETQRNKGNFPGRFSGRQFSNSRSEMNVSTLELGDSALYLCASSDGGRWSDEKLFFGSGTQLSVL.